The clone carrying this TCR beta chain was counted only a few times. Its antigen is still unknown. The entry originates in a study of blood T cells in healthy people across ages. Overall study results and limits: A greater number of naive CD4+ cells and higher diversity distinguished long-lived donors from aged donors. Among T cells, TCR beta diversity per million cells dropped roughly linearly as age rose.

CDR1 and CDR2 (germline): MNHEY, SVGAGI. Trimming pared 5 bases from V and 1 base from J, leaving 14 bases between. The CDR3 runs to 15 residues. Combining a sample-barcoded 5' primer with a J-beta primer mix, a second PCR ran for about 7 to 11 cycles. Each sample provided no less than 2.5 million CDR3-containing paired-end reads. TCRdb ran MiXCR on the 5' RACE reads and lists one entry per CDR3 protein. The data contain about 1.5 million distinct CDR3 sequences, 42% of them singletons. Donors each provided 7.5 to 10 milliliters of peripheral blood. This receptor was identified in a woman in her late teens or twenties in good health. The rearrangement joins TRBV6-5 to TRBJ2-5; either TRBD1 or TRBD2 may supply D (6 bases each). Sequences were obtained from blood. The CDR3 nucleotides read TGTGCCAGCAGTAAGAGGGGGGCCCGCCAAGAGACCCAGTACTTC. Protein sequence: CASSKRGARQETQYF.